This TCR beta chain was captured by sequencing in a study of shared clonotypes between healthy human individuals. This clone has a single count. Profiling relied on immunoSEQ multiplex PCR, and the TCRdb table lists in-frame clones only, not all of them. The sample lists about 1.4 million clones, approximately 97% occurring once. CDR1 and CDR2 (germline): WSHSY, SAAADI. The CDR3 extends over 15 amino acids. Trimming stripped 0 bases from V and 0 bases from J, with 9 bases between. Specimen: naive CD4+ T cells sorted from blood. Documented subset: CD45RA+ positively selected. The sequence was obtained from a man aged 25-45 years in good health. The chain combines TRBV10-2 with TRBJ2-7, with D perhaps matching TRBD1 (5 bases). The CDR3 reads CASSESQGYSYEQYF. In DNA, the CDR3 is TGCGCCAGCAGTGAGTCTCAGGGATACTCCTACGAGCAGTACTTC.